A single sample is the source of the 29 T cell receptor beta chains below, sequenced in a study of early T cells in non-severe SARS-CoV-2 infection. TCRdb re-derived calls from the 5' RACE reads in MiXCR, one entry per CDR3 protein. Of fewer than 85,000 distinct CDR3 sequences in the sample, about 16% were seen once. The sequencing sample was made of whole blood. These receptors originate from an adult who was a healthcare worker with PCR-confirmed SARS-CoV-2 infection or an uninfected control (not recorded which).

The chain couples TRBV6-2 or TRBV6-3 to TRBJ2-3; no definite D call. CDR3 length: 13 amino acids. The V end was cut by 1 base, the J end by 3 bases, with 5 bases between. Germline loops: CDR1 MNHEY, CDR2 SVGEGT. The CDR3 spells CASSYLGTDTQYF. The DNA for the CDR3 is TGTGCCAGCAGTTACTTGGGGACAGATACGCAGTATTTT.

This clonotype was observed at least ten times. The chain couples TRBV7-2 to TRBJ2-1; perhaps TRBD1 as D (5 bases). V dropped 2 bases and J dropped 4 bases, with 6 bases sitting between them. The CDR3 is 13 residues long. Germline V gives CDR1 SGHTA, CDR2 FQGNSA. CDR3 loop: CASSLQGYNEQFF. The CDR3 bases are TGTGCCAGCAGCTTACAGGGATACAATGAGCAGTTCTTC.

The genes are TRBV18 and TRBJ2-5, with 8 nucleotides matching TRBD1. In germline, CDR1 is KGHSH, CDR2 LQKENI. V dropped 4 bases and J dropped 5; count of bases not matched to a gene: 6. The CDR3 is 14 amino acids. CDR3 sequence reads: CASSRRQGQETQYF. CDR3 nucleotide sequence: TGTGCCAGCTCACGGAGACAGGGGCAGGAGACCCAGTACTTC.

DNA of the CDR3: TGTGCCAGCAGCCAGCCCGGACAGGGTACCAATCAGCCCCAGCATTTT. Encoded protein: CASSQPGQGTNQPQHF. The V gene is TRBV16, the J gene TRBJ1-5; 8 bases line up with TRBD1. The CDR3 covers 16 residues. CDR1 and CDR2 (germline): KGHSY, FQNENV. J was trimmed by 3 bases and V by 3 bases; bases with no gene match: 7.

At least ten counts were recorded for this clonotype. The J gene is TRBJ2-1, the V gene TRBV11-2, with D unresolved. The CDR3 has 15 residues. The germline CDR1 and CDR2 sequences are SGHAT and FQNNGV. V was clipped by 1 base and J by 3 bases, with 10 bases between them. This CDR3 reads CASSLVGLYYNEQFF. The CDR3 DNA follows: TGTGCCAGCAGCTTAGTTGGGCTCTACTACAATGAGCAGTTCTTC.

The genes are TRBV5-6 and TRBJ1-4; D remains ambiguous. V lost 1 base, J lost 8 bases, and 6 bases lay in between. The CDR3 totals 12 residues. The germline V gene has CDR1 SGHDT and CDR2 YYEEEE. CDR3 protein: CASSLRREKLFF. In DNA, the CDR3 is TGTGCCAGCAGCTTGAGACGGGAAAAACTGTTTTTT.

The chain employs TRBV27 and TRBJ2-5; D is perhaps TRBD1 or TRBD2 (6 bases each). V lost 6 bases, J lost 1 base, and 12 bases lay in between. The germline V gene encodes CDR1 MNHEY and CDR2 SMNVEV (reference sequence). The CDR3 runs 14 residues. CDR3 DNA sequence: TGTGCCAGCAGCTCATGGGGGGCCCAAGAGACCCAGTACTTC. Residues: CASSSWGAQETQYF.

This clonotype was found many times. The chain carries TRBV29-1 and TRBJ2-7; 10 bases agree with TRBD1. Looked up from germline, CDR1 is SQVTM and CDR2 is ANQGSEA. This CDR3 has 12 amino acids. Germline trimming cut 7 bases from V and 3 bases from J; bases unmatched to any gene: 3. The CDR3 is CSAGQGVYEQYF. The CDR3 DNA is TGCAGCGCAGGACAGGGGGTCTACGAGCAGTACTTC.

This clonotype has only a few counts. The chain combines TRBV10-1 with TRBJ2-7, with D possibly being TRBD1 (5 bases). Trimming cost V 2 bases and J 6 bases, with 17 bases left between them. The CDR3 totals 15 residues. Germline-derived CDR1 and CDR2 are WNHNN and SYGVQD (reference sequence). CDR3 coding DNA: TGCGCCAGCAGTGAGATGGACAATCCATTGGTCGAGCAGTACTTC. It is translated as CASSEMDNPLVEQYF.

This clonotype occurred many times. The chain uses TRBV20-1 and TRBJ1-4, with 7 nucleotides matching TRBD1. The CDR3 consists of 15 residues. Germline CDR1 reads DFQATT; CDR2 reads SNEGSKA (reference sequence). V shed 2 bases, J shed 7 bases, and the junction held 10 bases outside the gene matches. The CDR3 loop is CSARPNRGRGEKLFF. The CDR3 coding sequence is TGCAGTGCTAGACCCAACAGGGGACGAGGTGAAAAACTGTTTTTT.

The chain combines TRBV20-1 with TRBJ2-1; possibly TRBD2 for D (6 bases). Germline-derived CDR1 and CDR2 are DFQATT and SNEGSKA (reference sequence). This CDR3 comprises 14 residues. Trimming took off 1 base at V and 8 bases at J, with 15 bases between the two ends. The CDR3 is CSARAPGGIHEQFF. CDR3 DNA: TGCAGTGCTAGAGCCCCGGGCGGGATTCATGAGCAGTTCTTC.

The V and J genes are TRBV29-1 and TRBJ1-4; D is unclear. The CDR3 totals 11 residues. The germline CDR1 and CDR2 sequences are SQVTM and ANQGSEA. V lost 2 bases and J lost 8, with 6 bases in between. Here the CDR3 reads CSVEPVEKLFF. The CDR3, as DNA: TGCAGCGTTGAACCAGTCGAAAAACTGTTTTTT. The whole variable domain, remainder taken from reference TRBV29-1 and TRBJ1-4, is SAVISQKPSRDICQRGTSLTIQCQVDSQVTMMFWYRQQPGQSLTLIATANQGSEATYESGFVIDKFPISRPNLTFSTLTVSNMSPEDSSIYLCSVEPVEKLFFGSGTQLSVL.

This clonotype was picked up a small number of times. This sequence joins TRBV6-2 or TRBV6-3 and TRBJ2-5; tentatively, D is TRBD1 (6 bases). This CDR3 has 15 amino acids. CDR1 and CDR2 (germline): MNHEY, SVGEGT. Trimming took 6 bases from V and 5 from J, leaving 19 bases between them. In DNA form, the CDR3 reads TGTGCCAGCAGCCCTACTGGGGGCAATTTGGAGACCCAGTACTTC. Protein sequence: CASSPTGGNLETQYF.

This clonotype showed up many times. The genes are TRBV4-1 and TRBJ1-5; tentatively, D is TRBD1 (5 bases). Trimming took off 0 bases at V and 3 bases at J, with 9 bases between the two ends. The germline gives CDR1 MGHRA, CDR2 YSYEKL. This CDR3 has 15 amino acids. CDR3 protein: CASSQEEGVNQPQHF. The CDR3 nucleotides read TGCGCCAGCAGCCAAGAAGAAGGGGTCAATCAGCCCCAGCATTTT.

This clonotype was seen more than once but under ten times. The chain has TRBV11-2 and TRBJ2-5; 9 positions match TRBD1. CDR1 and CDR2 (germline): SGHAT, FQNNGV. V lost 3 bases and J lost 5; bases outside the gene matches: 7. CDR3 length equals 15 residues. This CDR3 reads CASSFGDRDEETQYF. The CDR3 bases are TGTGCCAGCAGCTTCGGGGACAGGGACGAGGAGACCCAGTACTTC.

This clonotype was seen a few times. CDR3 bases: TGTGCCAGCACCCCAGGTAACTACGAGCAGTACTTC. Its translation is CASTPGNYEQYF. The J gene is TRBJ2-7, the V gene TRBV2; D gene ambiguous. The CDR3 extends over 12 amino acids. Germline V gene lookup returns CDR1 SNHLY and CDR2 FYNNEI. V lost 7 bases and J 3 bases, leaving 10 bases between the germline ends. Full variable domain (missing parts from reference TRBV2 and TRBJ2-7): EPEVTQTPSHQVTQMGQEVILRCVPISNHLYFYWYRQILGQKVEFLVSFYNNEISEKSEIFDDQFSVERPDGSNFTLKIRSTKLEDSAMYFCASTPGNYEQYFGPGTRLTVT.

This clonotype was counted ten times or more. The genes are TRBV5-5 and TRBJ2-4; 13 bases are shared with TRBD2. The CDR3 totals 15 residues. Germline trimming cut 3 bases from V and 5 bases from J; bases unmatched to any gene: 2. Looked up from germline, CDR1 is SGHKS and CDR2 is YYEKEE (reference sequence). The CDR3 bases are TGTGCCAGCAGCTGGACTAGCGGGAGAGAAAACATTCAGTACTTC. Its protein is CASSWTSGRENIQYF.

In its sample, this clonotype was seen a few times. The gene calls are TRBV5-4 and TRBJ1-4, with D perhaps matching TRBD1 (5 bases). Trimming shortened V by 4 bases and J by 7 bases, and 17 bases separated the two germline ends. CDR3 size: 15 residues. CDR1 and CDR2 (germline): SGHNT, YYREEE (reference sequence). CDR3 amino acids: CASSRTGRGLEKLFF. CDR3 sequence (DNA): TGTGCCAGCAGCCGTACGGGACGGGGACTTGAAAAACTGTTTTTT.

This clonotype was observed a handful of times. The CDR3 sequence: CSVDLGQGGTDTQYF. CDR3 sequence (DNA): TGCAGCGTTGATTTGGGACAGGGGGGCACAGATACGCAGTATTTT. The chain is built from TRBV29-1 and TRBJ2-3; 11 nucleotides agree with TRBD1. V lost 3 bases, J lost 1 base, and 3 bases stayed unmatched. There are 15 residues in the CDR3. Germline V CDR1 and CDR2: SQVTM, ANQGSEA.

This clonotype has at least ten counts. The rearrangement joins TRBV12-5 to TRBJ2-1; tentatively, D is TRBD1 or TRBD2 (6 bases each). Germline lookup yields CDR1 LGHNT and CDR2 FRNRAP. The V end was cut by 5 bases, the J end by 6 bases, with 17 bases between. The CDR3 length is 15 residues. The CDR3 DNA sequence: TGTGCTAGTGGTCCTTACTCGAAGGGGGGCAATGAGCAGTTCTTC. It encodes CASGPYSKGGNEQFF.

This sequence joins TRBV6-6 and TRBJ2-5, with D possibly being TRBD1 or TRBD2 (5 bases each). V dropped 4 bases and J dropped 0 bases, with 12 bases sitting between them. Germline V lookup: CDR1 MNHNY, CDR2 SVGAGI (reference sequence). The CDR3 sequence is 15 residues long. CDR3 DNA: TGTGCCAGCAGTTTGGGGGTCCAGTACCAAGAGACCCAGTACTTC. Amino acid sequence: CASSLGVQYQETQYF.

This clonotype turned up a few times. V is TRBV28 and J is TRBJ2-7; D unresolved. The V gene's germline CDR1 is MDHEN and CDR2 SYDVKM. This CDR3 is 12 amino acids long. The ends were cut back, 5 bases at V and 4 bases at J, with 9 bases in the middle. CDR3 sequence reads: CASSPPIYEQYF. The CDR3 DNA sequence: TGTGCCAGCAGTCCCCCGATTTACGAGCAGTACTTC.

The sample holds many counts of this clonotype. The chain employs TRBV9 and TRBJ2-3; D is uncertain. Trimming took off 2 bases at V and 0 bases at J, with 4 bases between the two ends. Germline loops: CDR1 SGDLS, CDR2 YYNGEE. This CDR3 comprises 13 residues. In DNA form, the CDR3 reads TGTGCCAGCAGCGTGGTTAGCACAGATACGCAGTATTTT. It yields the protein CASSVVSTDTQYF. The entire variable domain, with the rest obtained from reference TRBV9 and TRBJ2-3, is as follows: DSGVTQTPKHLITATGQRVTLRCSPRSGDLSVYWYQQSLDQGLQFLIQYYNGEERAKGNILERFSAQQFPDLHSELNLSSLELGDSALYFCASSVVSTDTQYFGPGTRLTVL.

In its sample, this clonotype was seen a few times. The rearrangement joins TRBV7-2 to TRBJ1-2, with D tentatively TRBD1 (5 bases). Germline assignment: CDR1 SGHTA and CDR2 FQGNSA. CDR3 length: 14 residues. V lost 1 base and J 2 bases, leaving 8 bases between the germline ends. This CDR3 is CASSLDRQNYGYTF. The CDR3 region has the DNA TGTGCCAGCAGCTTAGACAGGCAAAACTATGGCTACACCTTC.

The V call is TRBV19, the J call TRBJ1-2; 7 bases match TRBD1. Germline lookup yields CDR1 LNHDA and CDR2 SQIVND (reference sequence). The CDR3 spans 15 residues. Trimming cost V 2 bases and J 5 bases; bases outside gene matches: 8. Here the CDR3 reads CASSIRGTVFYGYTF. Written as DNA, the CDR3 is TGTGCCAGTAGTATACGAGGGACAGTGTTTTATGGCTACACCTTC.

This sequence joins TRBV4-2 and TRBJ1-1; D gene unclear. In germline, CDR1 is LGHNA, CDR2 YNFKEQ. Between the trimmed V and J ends, which lost 0 bases and 8 bases, there was a span of 10 bases. The CDR3 extends over 13 amino acids. This CDR3 reads CASSQDLAVEAFF. CDR3 coding DNA: TGTGCCAGCAGCCAAGATTTGGCCGTCGAAGCTTTCTTT.

This rearrangement joins TRBV4-1 to TRBJ1-2, with D possibly being TRBD1 (6 bases). Trimming took 3 bases from V and 6 from J, leaving 11 bases between them. CDR1 MGHRA and CDR2 YSYEKL come from the germline V gene. The CDR3 is 13 residues long. Written as DNA, the CDR3 is TGCGCCAGCAGCCATGCGGGGGCTAATGGCTACACCTTC. It is translated as CASSHAGANGYTF.

This clonotype was counted a few times. J is TRBJ2-3 and V is TRBV9, with 8 bases that match TRBD1. CDR1 and CDR2 (germline): SGDLS, YYNGEE. V gave up 4 bases and J gave up 3 bases; unmatched junction bases: 7. CDR3 length: 15 residues. The CDR3 region is CASSPYRTGTDTQYF. The CDR3, as DNA: TGTGCCAGCAGCCCCTATAGGACAGGGACAGATACGCAGTATTTT. Filled out from reference TRBV9 and TRBJ2-3, the complete variable domain reads DSGVTQTPKHLITATGQRVTLRCSPRSGDLSVYWYQQSLDQGLQFLIQYYNGEERAKGNILERFSAQQFPDLHSELNLSSLELGDSALYFCASSPYRTGTDTQYFGPGTRLTVL.

The rearrangement uses TRBV18 and TRBJ1-2; a weak D match, TRBD1 (6 bases). This CDR3 region has 13 residues. V was shortened by 4 bases and J by 3 bases, with 9 bases between the two germline ends. Germline assignment: CDR1 KGHSH and CDR2 LQKENI. Written as DNA, the CDR3 is TGTGCCAGCTCACGACAGGCCGACTATGGCTACACCTTC. Translating it yields CASSRQADYGYTF.